This T cell receptor beta chain was found in a study of beta chain features in type 1 diabetes (dated by TCRdb to the late 2010s). Context from the whole study: Patients and healthy donors did not differ in mean age, gender distribution, total cell number or subset yield. The study compared the TCRB repertoires of sorted circulating CD4+ T cell subsets in recently diagnosed type 1 diabetes patients with those in matched healthy donors. A total of 85 million to 110 million sorted cells were examined across all samples, and RNA yield correlated strongly with the number of cells per subset. Whereas all 28 donors provided naive and central memory subsets, regulatory and stem cell-like memory subsets were isolated from just 8 patients and about eight healthy donors.

The germline V gene supplies CDR1 SGHTA and CDR2 FQGNSA. Trimming accounts for 4 bases at V and 0 bases at J, while the number of junction bases matched to no gene is 7. The CDR3 numbers 16 residues from cysteine through phenylalanine. Solely the CDR3 DNA is kept, with 48 bases framed from the first base. This clone was counted a few times. What this receptor recognizes is not known. Base qualities are not recorded, but no much larger clone differs from it by a single base. The full study reports these points: Sequencing cDNA rather than genomic DNA could over-represent highly expressing activated cells, although activation and CD3 levels did not differ between groups. Naive, central memory and regulatory TCRB repertoires appeared to be more alike among patients than among healthy donors. Because the HLA sub-analyses included only small numbers of individuals, any influence of HLA type on TCRB rearrangement was left unresolved. Shorter templates might have been favored by PCR, but patient and control samples were amplified and corrected together, so both groups would have been affected equally by any skew. A moderate but significant shortening of TCRB CDR3 length was observed in type 1 diabetes patients in all four CD4+ subsets. Fewer insertions and more nucleotide deletions at VDJ recombination sites were observed in patients with type 1 diabetes, implying thymic rearrangement abnormalities.

Each donor gave one peripheral blood draw, roughly 0.11 L on average, collected into heparinised tubes. Using a panel that included CD45RO, CCR7, CD25, CD127, CD95 and CD27, naive, central memory, regulatory and stem cell-like memory CD4+ T cells were sorted on a BD FACSAria II. Purity was above 98% for every sorted population. Right away, PBMCs were isolated by Lymphoprep density gradient centrifugation and were stained directly, with no culture step. Samples were stained and sorted in pairs, with one healthy donor and one patient per experiment, so that batch effects were minimized. The High Capacity cDNA Reverse Transcription Kit was used to reverse transcribe all of the isolated RNA, meaning that expressed TCRB transcripts were what got sequenced. Deep immunoSEQ sequencing was applied to naive, central memory and regulatory T cell samples, giving an average of roughly 3.5 million total reads per sample. Sorted cells were lysed in RLT buffer, and RNA was extracted using DNase-treated RNeasy Micro or Mini kits according to cell number. Each cell subset was processed on its own to prevent cross-contamination, while patient and healthy donor samples were processed together. Using the immunoSEQ multiplex PCR, TCRB sequences were amplified from cDNA into 87-bp fragments spanning the CDR3 region. The amplicons were sequenced using the Illumina HiSeq platform. In the paper's pipeline: Synthetic template baselines were used to correct PCR bias computationally, reads within Hamming distance 2 were collapsed together, and singletons that could not be merged were discarded. Reads were aligned against IMGT to assign V, D and J genes, CDR3 length and insertions or deletions at six rearrangement sites. Clonotype counts were normalized to sorted cell number within each subset before computing true diversity and Gini coefficients with the tcR R package. The overlap coefficient, calculated on TCRB nucleotide sequences, was used to measure repertoire sharing. TCRdb took over this immuneACCESS table, retaining in-frame rearrangements with V and J assigned. Such tables are incomplete; in checked studies, under half of the missing clones stem from an unresolved V gene, and the remainder is unexplained. V and J calls and clone size are given by that table; D and trimming were obtained from the DNA. A total of roughly 150,000 clones appear in this sample, 11% of them only once. Jointly, the top ten make up roughly 2% of the sample.

The clonotype comes from a young man in good health. The sequenced sample consisted of central memory CD4+ T cells from blood. The rearrangement combines TRBV7-2 with TRBJ2-3; the central 7 bases match TRBD2. In nucleotides, the sequence is TGTGCCAGCAGCTCAACGCGGGGGAGGAGCACAGATACGCAGTATTTT. This yields the protein CASSSTRGRSTDTQYF.